This record looks at one T cell receptor (beta chain) sequence and its context. Its antigen is currently unknown. The study amplified TCR beta CDR3 regions using RNA transcripts. After a first-round RT-PCR with HTBI primers, a second-round multiplex PCR was run. TCRdb reprocessed the multiplex PCR reads with MiXCR, giving one entry per CDR3 protein. The data show a few hundred thousand distinct CDR3 sequences, under 40% seen once. V was clipped by 8 bases and J by 4 bases, with 9 bases between them. The V gene's germline CDR1 is MDHEN and CDR2 SYDVKM. There are 12 residues in the CDR3. Hyperthyroidism cases were recent diagnoses of under 2 months' duration in people aged 18 to 65. These data originate in a study of Graves' ophthalmopathy and Graves' hyperthyroidism. Overall study context: Absence of ophthalmopathy within 18 months of follow-up defined stable hyperthyroidism. Study conclusions and caveats: Blood samples also showed most expanded thyroid clonotypes exceeding 0.001 frequency. The model reached about 66% sensitivity and 72.22% specificity for predicting ophthalmopathy progression.

The chain has TRBV28 and TRBJ1-5; weak D call: TRBD1 (6 bases). The TCR sequence derives from an adult man with Graves' hyperthyroidism. The specimen was peripheral blood or thyroid tissue (not recorded which). DNA for the CDR3: TGTGCCAGCGTCCAGGGGAATCAGCCCCAGCATTTT. This sequence encodes CASVQGNQPQHF.